The rows below give T cell receptor beta chains drawn from one sample of a study of T cells in Graves' hyperthyroidism and ophthalmopathy. TCRdb re-called the multiplex PCR reads through MiXCR, storing one row per CDR3 protein. Here the sample spans around 520,000 distinct CDR3 sequences, around 15% being singletons. What was sequenced was blood. The receptors come from a woman in her thirties or forties with Graves' hyperthyroidism. Each CDR3 is given with its conserved first and last residue. D genes are given only for firm matches. Some rows mark clone size as missing; the rest say once, few, many or name a class of expanded clone.

v_gene,abundance,d_gene,j_gene,CDR3aa,CDR3nt
TRBV2,many,.,TRBJ2-5,CASFVGIGETQYF,TGTGCCAGCTTCGTGGGGATAGGAGAGACCCAGTACTTC
TRBV20-1,few,TRBD2,TRBJ2-1,CSAGGTSGSSRFYIDEQFF,TGCAGTGCCGGGGGGACTAGCGGGAGTTCGCGGTTTTACATTGATGAGCAGTTCTTC
TRBV29-1,.,TRBD2,TRBJ2-7,CSVQASGTFLQYF,TGCAGCGTCCAAGCTAGCGGGACGTTCTTGCAGTACTTC
TRBV11-2,many,.,TRBJ2-1,CASSLDLGNEQFF,TGTGCCAGCAGCTTAGATCTTGGGAATGAGCAGTTCTTC
TRBV18,many,.,TRBJ2-2,CASSPGKGNTGELFF,TGTGCCAGCTCACCAGGAAAGGGGAACACCGGGGAGCTGTTTTTT
TRBV7-8,.,.,TRBJ1-5,CASSKGGLLLAGSNQPQHF,TGTGCCAGCAGCAAAGGCGGCCTCCTCCTGGCAGGGAGCAATCAGCCCCAGCATTTT
TRBV12-3/TRBV12-4,.,TRBD1,TRBJ2-7,CASSKDRGYEQYF,TGTGCCAGCAGCAAGGACAGGGGCTACGAGCAGTACTTC
TRBV5-1,many,TRBD1,TRBJ2-1,CASTRDRDYNEQFF,TGCGCCAGCACCCGGGACAGGGATTACAATGAGCAGTTCTTC
TRBV20-1,many,.,TRBJ2-2,CSARDRLVGAGELFF,TGCAGTGCCCGCGATCGACTAGTCGGGGCCGGGGAGCTGTTTTTT
TRBV29-1,few,.,TRBJ2-1,CSVEDWRVSSYNEQFF,TGCAGCGTTGAAGATTGGCGGGTGAGCTCCTACAATGAGCAGTTCTTC
TRBV19,few,TRBD2,TRBJ2-2,CASSSLAGGPPGELFF,TGTGCCAGTAGTTCCCTAGCGGGAGGCCCCCCCGGGGAGCTGTTTTTT
TRBV6-1,many,.,TRBJ2-7,CASNPGHPTEQYF,TGTGCCAGCAACCCGGGACACCCTACGGAGCAGTACTTC
TRBV5-1,many,.,TRBJ2-3,CASSLAGGSLTDTQYF,TGCGCCAGCAGCTTGGCCGGAGGGTCTCTCACAGATACGCAGTATTTT
TRBV2,many,TRBD1,TRBJ1-2,CASNPGGSGYTF,TGTGCCAGCAACCCAGGGGGAAGTGGCTACACCTTC
TRBV24-1,.,.,TRBJ1-2,CATSDRTAARGYTF,TGTGCCACCAGTGATAGGACGGCGGCCCGTGGCTACACCTTC
TRBV20-1,.,TRBD2,TRBJ2-3,CSARDPAGASTDTQYF,TGCAGTGCTAGAGATCCAGCGGGAGCCAGTACAGATACGCAGTATTTT
TRBV5-1,many,.,TRBJ2-1,CASSFELYNEQFF,TGCGCCAGCAGCTTTGAGTTATACAATGAGCAGTTCTTC
TRBV7-3,.,TRBD1,TRBJ2-3,CASSLQGAGTQYF,TGTGCCAGCAGCTTACAGGGGGCCGGTACGCAGTATTTT
TRBV7-9,few,TRBD1,TRBJ2-4,CASSLEGGAGGPRNYKNIQYF,TGTGCCAGCAGCTTAGAAGGTGGCGCAGGGGGTCCCCGGAATTATAAAAACATTCAGTACTTC
TRBV11-2,.,TRBD1,TRBJ2-4,CASSLQGAGNIQYF,TGTGCCAGCAGCTTACAGGGGGCTGGGAACATTCAGTACTTC
TRBV4-1,many,.,TRBJ2-2,CASSLGGSTNTGELFF,TGCGCCAGCAGCCTGGGGGGCAGCACGAACACCGGGGAGCTGTTTTTT
TRBV12-3/TRBV12-4,.,.,TRBJ2-5,CASSLQETPYF,TGTGCCAGCAGTTTGCAGGAGACCCCGTACTTC
TRBV20-1,many,TRBD1,TRBJ1-1,CSAASPGTGRSEAFF,TGCAGTGCAGCATCCCCCGGGACAGGGAGGTCTGAAGCTTTCTTT
TRBV11-1,many,TRBD2,TRBJ2-1,CASSLGAASGSYNEQFF,TGTGCCAGCAGCTTAGGGGCGGCTAGCGGGTCCTACAATGAGCAGTTCTTC
TRBV7-3,many,TRBD2,TRBJ2-1,CASSTGLAGKDEQFF,TGTGCCAGCAGCACGGGACTAGCGGGAAAGGATGAGCAGTTCTTC